This record covers a single TCR beta chain. The antigen is not known. Gene labels here are mouse ones. The CDR3 end falls 1 residue outside the read, so it is completed with the germline J gene. CDR1 is NNHNN, CDR2 SYGAGS, per germline (reference sequence). Trimming pared 2 bases from V and 2 bases from J, leaving 1 base between. This CDR3 has 11 residues. The repertoire was sequenced with immunoSEQ multiplex PCR; TCRdb's copy has only in-frame clones and lacks some. This sample has around 7,400 clones; about 63% occur once, and the top ten carry approximately 0.75%. This entry belongs to a study of tissue T cells after allogeneic stem cell transplantation. General study points: Anatomically similar tissues had similar TCR repertoires within each patient.

The TCR was taken from a female BALB/c mouse in good health. Strain MHC haplotype: H2-d. The rearrangement links TRBV13-2 to TRBJ1-2; no clear D. The sample consisted of blood. The CDR3 region is CASGDNSDYTF. The CDR3 bases that were read are TGTGCCAGCGGTGACAACTCCGACTACACC.